Shown below are 22 T cell receptor beta chains from a single sample sequenced in a study of blood T cell repertoires in COVID-19. Assay: immunoSEQ multiplex PCR; the TCRdb copy retains only in-frame clones and omits some. Here the sample spans 130,000 or so clones, approximately 84% being singletons. The sample comprised peripheral blood. All receptors derive from a woman aged 60 to 75 with acute or convalescent COVID-19.

The genes are TRBV4-1 and TRBJ1-5; the match to TRBD1 covers 7 bases. CDR1 and CDR2 (germline): MGHRA, YSYEKL. V gave up 1 base and J gave up 4 bases; unmatched junction bases: 10. The CDR3 runs to 17 residues. The CDR3 sequence is CASSQGQGATTNQPQHF. The CDR3 DNA is TGCGCCAGCAGCCAAGGACAGGGTGCTACAACAAATCAGCCCCAGCATTTT.

The chain joins TRBV7-2 to TRBJ2-5; tentatively, D is TRBD1 (5 bases). CDR3 size: 15 residues. The V end lost 2 bases, the J end lost 3 bases, and 13 bases lay between the germline ends. The germline CDR1 and CDR2 sequences are SGHTA and FQGNSA. The CDR3 loop reads CASSLSGTREETQYF. The CDR3 coding sequence is TGTGCCAGCAGCTTAAGTGGTACCAGGGAAGAGACCCAGTACTTC. Using reference TRBV7-2 and TRBJ2-5 for the parts outside the CDR3, the full variable domain is GAGVSQSPSNKVTEKGKDVELRCDPISGHTALYWYRQSLGQGLEFLIYFQGNSAPDKSGLPSDRFSAERTGGSVSTLTIQRTQQEDSAVYLCASSLSGTREETQYFGPGTRLLVL.

The chain is built from TRBV7-3 and TRBJ2-1; TRBD1 aligns across 10 bases. The CDR3 covers 15 residues. Germline CDR1 reads SGHTA; CDR2 reads FQGTGA. The junction had 7 bases not matched to a gene; V was cut back by 4 bases and J by 7 bases. The CDR3 is CASSYDRGLGNEQFF. CDR3 nucleotides: TGTGCCAGCAGCTACGACAGGGGGCTAGGAAATGAGCAGTTCTTC.

This clone was detected a few times. The chain employs TRBV11-2 and TRBJ1-1; D is unclear. V lost 8 bases and J 6 bases, leaving 19 bases between the germline ends. The CDR3 length is 14 residues. Looked up from germline, CDR1 is SGHAT and CDR2 is FQNNGV. CDR3 loop: CASRDSKNSAEAFF. CDR3 in DNA: TGTGCCAGCCGGGATTCCAAGAACAGCGCTGAAGCTTTCTTT.

The chain has TRBV5-1 and TRBJ1-1, with TRBD1 matching over 10 bases. Germline V gene sequence: CDR1 SGHRS, CDR2 YFSETQ. The CDR3 has 14 amino acids. V lost 4 bases, J lost 7 bases, and 7 bases stayed unmatched. CDR3 nucleotides: TGCGCCAGCAGCCCGGACAGGGGGACAGATGAAGCTTTCTTT. It yields the protein CASSPDRGTDEAFF.

The chain is built from TRBV2 and TRBJ2-7, with D hard to call. The CDR3 covers 13 residues. V was trimmed by 3 bases and J by 6 bases, leaving 12 bases between them. Germline V gene data show CDR1 as SNHLY and CDR2 as FYNNEI. The CDR3 sequence is CASSEVIGSEQYV. CDR3 coding DNA: TGTGCCAGCAGTGAGGTCATTGGCAGCGAGCAGTACGTC.

V usage is TRBV30 and J usage is TRBJ2-2; no definite D call. V gave up 5 bases and J gave up 4 bases, with 14 bases separating them. The CDR3 sequence is 14 residues long. The germline V gene encodes CDR1 GTSNPN and CDR2 SVGIG (reference sequence). The CDR3 loop reads CAWGVVAATGELFF. CDR3 bases: TGTGCCTGGGGAGTCGTGGCGGCCACCGGGGAGCTGTTTTTT.

In DNA form, the CDR3 reads TGTGCCAGCAGTTTTATGGGGGGGAAGGACCAGTACTTC. Protein sequence: CASSFMGGKDQYF. V and J are TRBV12-3 or TRBV12-4 and TRBJ2-5, with 7 positions matching TRBD2. This CDR3 spans 13 amino acids. Trimming cost V 3 bases and J 10 bases; bases outside gene matches: 8.

The chain uses TRBV6-5 and TRBJ2-7; perhaps TRBD1 as D (7 bases). CDR1 is MNHEY and CDR2 is SVGAGI in the germline V gene. The germline V and J ends were trimmed by 0 bases and 1 base, with 10 bases remaining between them. The CDR3 loop spans 15 amino acids. DNA for the CDR3: TGTGCCAGCAGTTACTCTTCAGGGGGGTCCTACGAGCAGTACGTC. Its protein is CASSYSSGGSYEQYV.

The chain combines TRBV2 with TRBJ1-1; a possible D gene is TRBD1 (6 bases). Germline loops: CDR1 SNHLY, CDR2 FYNNEI. The CDR3 is made up of 17 amino acids. Deletions cut 6 bases from V and 0 bases from J, with 20 bases between. The CDR3 region has the DNA TGTGCCAGCAGGGTACAGGGACCCCCAACCATGAACACTGAAGCTTTCTTT. This gives the protein CASRVQGPPTMNTEAFF.

The rearrangement joins TRBV27 to TRBJ1-5; 8 bases match TRBD1. Germline V gene lookup returns CDR1 MNHEY and CDR2 SMNVEV (reference sequence). CDR3 length: 15 residues. The J segment lost 3 bases and the V segment lost 3 bases, leaving 4 bases of the junction unmatched. The CDR3 DNA sequence: TGTGCCAGCAGTTTGGGGACAGGTATCAATCAGCCCCAGCATTTT. Amino acids: CASSLGTGINQPQHF.

V gene TRBV5-8 combines with J gene TRBJ2-5; TRBD2 agrees at 9 bases. CDR1 SGHTS and CDR2 YDEGEE come from the germline V gene. V gave up 0 bases and J gave up 1 base; unmatched junction bases: 1. This CDR3 comprises 15 residues. The CDR3 nucleotides are TGTGCCAGCAGCTTGGGACTAGCGGTCCAAGAGACCCAGTACTTC. Translated, it gives CASSLGLAVQETQYF.

The chain links TRBV9 to TRBJ1-3, with 8 bases lining up with TRBD1. The V gene end was trimmed by 3 bases and the J gene end by 3 bases; junction bases not matched to a gene: 2. This CDR3 spans 14 amino acids. Germline CDR1 is SGDLS and CDR2 is YYNGEE. The CDR3 DNA follows: TGTGCCAGCAGCGAGGGACAGGATGGAAACACCATATATTTT. Residues: CASSEGQDGNTIYF.

The rearrangement links TRBV3-1 (or the pseudogene TRBV3-2) to TRBJ1-5, with D unclear. Germline V CDR1 and CDR2: LGHDT, YNNKEL (reference sequence). The CDR3 extends over 14 amino acids. V was pared by 1 base and J by 4 bases, with 8 bases between. The CDR3 here is CASSQGPQNQPQHF. CDR3 bases: TGTGCCAGCAGCCAAGGTCCCCAAAATCAGCCCCAGCATTTT.

This clone has just a few counts. The chain has TRBV3-1 (or the pseudogene TRBV3-2) and TRBJ1-1; 9 bases are a match to TRBD1. The CDR3 consists of 14 residues. After removal of 2 bases from V and 3 bases from J, the junction contained 1 base not matched to a gene. CDR1 is LGHDT and CDR2 is YNNKEL in the germline V gene (reference sequence). The CDR3 DNA is TGTGCCAGCAGCCAAAGGGACAGGGACACTGAAGCTTTCTTT. It encodes CASSQRDRDTEAFF.

The sample holds a few counts of this clone. This chain uses TRBV5-1 with TRBJ1-2, with D tentatively TRBD1 (5 bases). There are 15 residues in the CDR3. Germline CDR1 and CDR2: SGHRS and YFSETQ. Trimming took off 0 bases at V and 3 bases at J, with 12 bases between the two ends. The CDR3 sequence is CASSLGEGTDYGYTF. In DNA form, the CDR3 reads TGCGCCAGCAGCTTGGGGGAGGGGACGGACTATGGCTACACCTTC.

This rearrangement joins TRBV12-3 or TRBV12-4 to TRBJ1-1; D ambiguous. V dropped 3 bases and J dropped 1 base, with 6 bases sitting between them. The CDR3 has 13 residues. CDR3 nucleotides: TGTGCCAGCAGTTTGGGCCAGAACACTGAAGCTTTCTTT. Its protein product is CASSLGQNTEAFF.

This clone is a singleton in its sample. The CDR3 spells CASSLRGGGTEAFF. The DNA for the CDR3 is TGTGCCAGCAGCTTAAGGGGCGGTGGGACTGAAGCTTTCTTT. The chain is built from TRBV7-8 and TRBJ1-1; perhaps TRBD1 as D (5 bases). The V gene lost 2 bases and the J gene lost 5 bases, with 12 bases spanning the gap. The germline V gene has CDR1 SGHVS and CDR2 FQNEAQ. This CDR3 is 14 amino acids long.

The V call is TRBV5-1, the J call TRBJ1-3; no clear D. Trimming took off 0 bases at V and 0 bases at J, with 10 bases between the two ends. This CDR3 has 16 residues. Germline V gives CDR1 SGHRS, CDR2 YFSETQ. Here the CDR3 reads CASSLEGGNSGNTIYF. Here the CDR3 DNA reads TGCGCCAGCAGCTTGGAAGGAGGTAACTCTGGAAACACCATATATTTT.

The chain is built from TRBV6-1 and TRBJ2-7, with D possibly being TRBD1 (6 bases). The CDR3 has 15 residues. With 2 bases removed from V and 3 bases from J, the gap between germline ends came to 14 bases. Germline assignment: CDR1 MNHNS and CDR2 SASEGT. Here the CDR3 reads CASSERTAEGYEQYV. The CDR3 DNA reads TGTGCCAGCAGTGAAAGGACAGCCGAGGGCTACGAGCAGTACGTC.

V is TRBV5-4 and J is TRBJ1-4; D call uncertain. Trimming cost V 4 bases and J 5 bases, with 9 bases left between them. This CDR3 has 13 amino acids. Looked up from germline, CDR1 is SGHNT and CDR2 is YYREEE (reference sequence). In DNA form, the CDR3 reads TGTGCCAGCAGCACGGACTTAAATGAAAAACTGTTTTTT. It yields the protein CASSTDLNEKLFF. Using reference TRBV5-4 and TRBJ1-4 for the parts outside the CDR3, the full variable domain is ETGVTQSPTHLIKTRGQQVTLRCSSQSGHNTVSWYQQALGQGPQFIFQYYREEENGRGNFPPRFSGLQFPNYSSELNVNALELDDSALYLCASSTDLNEKLFFGSGTQLSVL.

V gene TRBV6-5 combines with J gene TRBJ1-1; D ambiguous. Trimming left V 4 bases short and J 3 bases short, with 3 bases between. This CDR3 spans 11 amino acids. Per germline, CDR1 MNHEY and CDR2 SVGAGI. The CDR3 here is CASSFDTEAFF. As DNA, the CDR3 is TGTGCCAGCAGTTTCGACACTGAAGCTTTCTTT.